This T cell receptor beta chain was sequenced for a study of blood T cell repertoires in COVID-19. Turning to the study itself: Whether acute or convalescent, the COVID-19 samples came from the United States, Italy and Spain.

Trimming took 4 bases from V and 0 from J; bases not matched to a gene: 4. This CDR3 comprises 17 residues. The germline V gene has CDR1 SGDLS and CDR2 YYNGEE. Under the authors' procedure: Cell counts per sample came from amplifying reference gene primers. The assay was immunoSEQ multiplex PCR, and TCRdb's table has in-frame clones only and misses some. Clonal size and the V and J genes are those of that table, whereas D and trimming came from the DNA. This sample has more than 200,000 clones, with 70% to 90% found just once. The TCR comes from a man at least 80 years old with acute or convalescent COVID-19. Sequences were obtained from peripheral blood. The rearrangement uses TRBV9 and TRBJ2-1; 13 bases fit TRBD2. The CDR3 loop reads CASSPRTSGSSYNEQFF. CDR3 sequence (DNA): TGTGCCAGCAGCCCCCGGACTAGCGGGAGCTCCTACAATGAGCAGTTCTTC.